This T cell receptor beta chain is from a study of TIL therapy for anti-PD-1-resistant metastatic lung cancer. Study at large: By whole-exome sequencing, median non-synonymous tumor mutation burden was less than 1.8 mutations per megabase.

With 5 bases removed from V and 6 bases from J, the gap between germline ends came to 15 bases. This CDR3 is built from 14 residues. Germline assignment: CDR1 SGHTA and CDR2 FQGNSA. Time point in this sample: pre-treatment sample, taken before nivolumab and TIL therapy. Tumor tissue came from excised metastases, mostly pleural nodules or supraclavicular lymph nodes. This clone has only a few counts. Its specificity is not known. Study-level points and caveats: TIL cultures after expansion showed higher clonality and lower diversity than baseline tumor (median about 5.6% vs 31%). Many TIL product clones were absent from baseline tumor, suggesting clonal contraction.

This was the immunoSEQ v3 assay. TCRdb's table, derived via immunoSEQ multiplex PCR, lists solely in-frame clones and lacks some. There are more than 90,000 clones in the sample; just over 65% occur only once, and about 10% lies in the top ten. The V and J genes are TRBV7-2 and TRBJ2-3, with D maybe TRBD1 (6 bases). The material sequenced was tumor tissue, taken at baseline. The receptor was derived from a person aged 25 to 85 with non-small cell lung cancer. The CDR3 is CASSPNRVTDTQYF. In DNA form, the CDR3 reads TGTGCCAGCAGCCCGAACAGGGTAACGGATACGCAGTATTTT.